This T cell receptor beta chain was documented in a study of shared clonotypes between healthy human individuals. This CDR3 is built from 14 residues. The ends were cut back, 3 bases at V and 11 bases at J, with 16 bases in the middle. The V gene's germline CDR1 is WNHNN and CDR2 SYGVQD (reference sequence). Sequencing was performed with immunoSEQ multiplex PCR; in TCRdb, only in-frame clones are kept and a portion is missing. The sample gives over a million clones, roughly 96% of which show up once; 1.2% is in the top ten. This chain uses TRBV10-1 with TRBJ1-4; D gene ambiguous. The clonotype comes from a man younger than 45 in good health. Sequencing was performed on naive CD4+ T cells sorted from blood. Subset reported: CD45RA+ positively selected. The CDR3 nucleotides read TGCGCCAGCAGTGACACTTCCAGGCCAGAGAAACTGTTTTTT. Amino acids: CASSDTSRPEKLFF.